What follows are 26 T cell receptor beta chains derived from one specimen sequenced in a study of cytomegalovirus exposure and HLA in healthy donors. It was with 60 Vbeta and 13 Jbeta primers that the PCR ran. This table comes from immunoSEQ multiplex PCR, and its TCRdb copy is limited to in-frame clones, with some not included. The sample includes about 130,000 clones, less than 80% of them seen just once. Specimen: PBMCs. These receptors all come from a man in his fifties or sixties in good health and CMV-seropositive.

As regards this clone: It is likely a read error, because the conserved phenylalanine at the end of the CDR3 is missing. Because the CDR3's place on the DNA is in doubt, the DNA is left out and the CDR3 is given as listed by TCRdb. The chain has TRBV27 and TRBJ2-7; the table's TRBD2 call for D was not verified on the DNA. Germline assignment: CDR1 MNHEY and CDR2 SMNVEV (reference sequence). The CDR3 length is 8 residues, termini included. The CDR3 reads CASLGKSL.

This clone has more than one count but fewer than ten. The V call is TRBV5-1, the J call TRBJ2-3; 8 bases agree with TRBD2. J lost 4 bases, V lost 6 bases, and 7 bases had no gene match. The CDR3 is 14 residues long. Germline V lookup: CDR1 SGHRS, CDR2 YFSETQ. As DNA, the CDR3 is TGCGCCAGCAAGATTAGCGGGGACGCAGATACGCAGTATTTT. Its protein product is CASKISGDADTQYF. Using reference TRBV5-1 and TRBJ2-3 for the parts outside the CDR3, the full variable domain is KAGVTQTPRYLIKTRGQQVTLSCSPISGHRSVSWYQQTPGQGLQFLFEYFSETQRNKGNFPGRFSGRQFSNSRSEMNVSTLELGDSALYLCASKISGDADTQYFGPGTRLTVL.

This clone has a handful of counts. The chain carries TRBV1 and TRBJ2-1; the table names TRBD1, a call not compared with the DNA. TRBV1 is annotated as a pseudogene. The CDR3 totals 14 residues. As DNA, the CDR3 is TGCACCAGCAGCCAAGTTTGCCAGGACAATGAGCAGTTCTTC. The encoded protein is CTSSQVCQDNEQFF.

This clone came up once. The CDR3 coding sequence is TGTGCCAGCAGCCCCGGGACAGTCATTCCCGCTCCTAAGGGCTCCTACAATGAGCAGTTCTTC. Encoded protein: CASSPGTVIPAPKGSYNEQFF. The chain links TRBV13 to TRBJ2-1; 7 bases match TRBD1. Germline CDR1 reads PRHDT; CDR2 reads FYEKMQ (reference sequence). J lost 0 bases, V lost 5 bases, and 22 bases had no gene match. The CDR3 has 21 residues. The variable domain in full, completed from reference TRBV13 and TRBJ2-1, reads AAGVIQSPRHLIKEKRETATLKCYPIPRHDTVYWYQQGPGQDPQFLISFYEKMQSDKGSIPDRFSAQQFSDYHSELNMSSLELGDSALYFCASSPGTVIPAPKGSYNEQFFGPGTRLTVL.

The chain joins TRBV19 to TRBJ2-7; the D gene is possibly TRBD2 (5 bases). The germline V and J ends were trimmed by 1 base and 3 bases, with 13 bases remaining between them. The CDR3 totals 15 residues. Germline V CDR1 and CDR2: LNHDA, SQIVND (reference sequence). DNA for the CDR3: TGTGCCAGTAGTATAGGTCTAGCAGCCGTCTACGAGCAGTACTTC. The encoded protein is CASSIGLAAVYEQYF.

The chain is built from TRBV4-3 and TRBJ2-3, with D perhaps matching TRBD1 (6 bases). This CDR3 has 17 amino acids. Germline V lookup: CDR1 LGHNA, CDR2 YSLEER. With 0 bases removed from V and 4 bases from J, the gap between germline ends came to 17 bases. CDR3 sequence reads: CASSQDRGTPGPDTQYF. The CDR3, as DNA: TGCGCCAGCAGCCAAGATAGGGGGACCCCCGGGCCAGATACGCAGTATTTT.

The chain recombines TRBV5-1 with TRBJ2-5; D perhaps matches TRBD2 (6 bases). This CDR3 is 13 amino acids long. The germline V and J ends were trimmed by 4 bases and 3 bases, with 10 bases remaining between them. CDR1 SGHRS and CDR2 YFSETQ come from the germline V gene. CDR3 region: CASSLPGEETQYF. The CDR3 region has the DNA TGCGCCAGCAGCCTACCGGGGGAAGAGACCCAGTACTTC.

The chain employs TRBV7-8 and TRBJ1-4; 8 nucleotides align to TRBD1. The germline gives CDR1 SGHVS, CDR2 FQNEAQ. There are 15 residues in the CDR3. J gave up 8 bases and V 5 bases, and 10 bases lay outside the gene matches. The CDR3 sequence is CASSPRQGIREKLFF. In DNA, the CDR3 is TGTGCCAGCAGCCCACGACAGGGGATACGGGAAAAACTGTTTTTT.

This sequence joins TRBV5-5 and TRBJ2-7, with 8 bases lining up with TRBD1. Looked up from germline, CDR1 is SGHKS and CDR2 is YYEKEE (reference sequence). The J segment lost 0 bases and the V segment lost 5 bases, leaving 7 bases of the junction unmatched. The CDR3 runs 15 residues. In nucleotides, the CDR3 is TGTGCCAGCAGGTTCCGGGACAGGAGCTCCTACGAGCAGTACTTC. Its translation is CASRFRDRSSYEQYF. The entire variable domain, with the rest obtained from reference TRBV5-5 and TRBJ2-7, is as follows: DAGVTQSPTHLIKTRGQQVTLRCSPISGHKSVSWYQQVLGQGPQFIFQYYEKEERGRGNFPDRFSARQFPNYSSELNVNALLLGDSALYLCASRFRDRSSYEQYFGPGTRLTVT.

This clone turned up a few times. The chain joins TRBV5-1 to TRBJ2-3, with a weak D call TRBD2 (7 bases). V lost 2 bases to trimming and J lost 6 bases, with 22 bases between them. The CDR3 loop spans 17 amino acids. Germline V lookup: CDR1 SGHRS, CDR2 YFSETQ. In nucleotides, the CDR3 is TGCGCCAGCAGCTTTTCGGGGGGCTCACGTCAAGGGGATACGCAGTATTTT. Translation gives CASSFSGGSRQGDTQYF.

The genes are TRBV1 and TRBJ1-3. TRBV1 is a pseudogene locus. The CDR3 consists of 17 residues. CDR3 nucleotide sequence: TGCACCAGCAGCCAAGATCGAGCGGGAAAATCTGGAAACACCATATATTTT. Its protein product is CTSSQDRAGKSGNTIYF.

CDR3 nucleotides: TGTGCCAGCAGTGAACTAGCGGGAGCCCCCTCCTACAATGAGCAGTTCTTC. Its translation: CASSELAGAPSYNEQFF. The chain uses TRBV2 and TRBJ2-1; TRBD2 aligns across 10 bases. Per the germline V gene, CDR1 is SNHLY and CDR2 is FYNNEI. With V trimmed by 2 bases and J by 0 bases, 4 bases remained unmatched. The CDR3 runs to 17 residues. The variable domain in full, completed from reference TRBV2 and TRBJ2-1, reads EPEVTQTPSHQVTQMGQEVILRCVPISNHLYFYWYRQILGQKVEFLVSFYNNEISEKSEIFDDQFSVERPDGSNFTLKIRSTKLEDSAMYFCASSELAGAPSYNEQFFGPGTRLTVL.

This clone was found a few times. The chain couples TRBV4-3 to TRBJ2-3, with 9 bases lining up with TRBD2. Germline V CDR1 and CDR2: LGHNA, YSLEER. The CDR3 spans 17 residues. V shed 0 bases, J shed 2 bases, and the junction held 6 bases outside the gene matches. The DNA for the CDR3 is TGCGCCAGCAGCCAAGATTTAAGCGGGGGGAACACAGATACGCAGTATTTT. Translation gives CASSQDLSGGNTDTQYF.

This chain joins TRBV7-9 and TRBJ2-7, with D possibly matching TRBD1 (5 bases). CDR1 and CDR2 from the germline V gene are SEHNR and FQNEAQ (reference sequence). This CDR3 has 17 amino acids. V was trimmed by 5 bases and J by 3 bases, leaving 23 bases between them. CDR3 sequence reads: CASSPNVGLGQGYEQYF. For the CDR3, the DNA is TGTGCCAGCAGCCCTAATGTAGGCCTGGGCCAGGGCTACGAGCAGTACTTC.

This clone has just a few counts. V is TRBV6-5 and J is TRBJ2-5; TRBD2 matches at 10 bases. CDR3 length: 15 residues. Germline values: CDR1 MNHEY, CDR2 SVGAGI. J gave up 6 bases and V 5 bases, and 9 bases lay outside the gene matches. The CDR3 reads CASSHIAGGLKTQYF. CDR3 nucleotide sequence: TGTGCCAGCAGTCACATAGCGGGGGGTTTGAAGACCCAGTACTTC.

The chain employs TRBV28 and TRBJ2-7; a weak D match, TRBD2 (5 bases). This CDR3 region has 13 residues. Germline V gene data show CDR1 as MDHEN and CDR2 as SYDVKM. V gave up 4 bases and J gave up 2 bases, with 9 bases separating them. CDR3 sequence reads: CASSWAGTYEQYF. The CDR3 region has the DNA TGTGCCAGCAGTTGGGCCGGGACCTACGAGCAGTACTTC.

The chain links TRBV11-2 to TRBJ1-1; the D gene is possibly TRBD1 (5 bases). V was cut by 6 bases and J by 5 bases, with 19 bases left in between. CDR3 size: 15 residues. From germline, CDR1 is SGHAT and CDR2 FQNNGV. DNA for the CDR3: TGTGCCAGCAGTCCGACCCGGGGGTCGAAAACTGAAGCTTTCTTT. Amino acids: CASSPTRGSKTEAFF.

A few counts support this clone. The genes are TRBV6-5 and TRBJ1-2, with 10 bases identical to TRBD1. Germline-derived CDR1 and CDR2 are MNHEY and SVGAGI. The CDR3 length is 16 residues. Losses at the gene ends were 4 bases for V and 6 bases for J; bases not matched to a gene: 11. The CDR3 DNA sequence: TGTGCCAGCAGTTGGTCTTGGACAGGGGGGACGGATGGCTACACCTTC. It encodes CASSWSWTGGTDGYTF.

The chain is built from TRBV13 and TRBJ2-2; 8 bases agree with TRBD2. The CDR3 contains 17 residues. J gave up 1 base and V 3 bases, and 7 bases lay outside the gene matches. The V gene's germline CDR1 is PRHDT and CDR2 FYEKMQ (reference sequence). Here the CDR3 DNA reads TGTGCCAGCAGCTTTCGTAGCGGGGAACTGAACACCGGGGAGCTGTTTTTT. Encoded protein: CASSFRSGELNTGELFF.

The chain couples TRBV10-3 to TRBJ2-7; D gene uncertain. Trimming shortened V by 2 bases and J by 10 bases, and 9 bases separated the two germline ends. CDR3 size: 11 residues. Germline CDR1 and CDR2: ENHRY and SYGVKD. The CDR3 region is CAISEGQIQYF. Written as DNA, the CDR3 is TGTGCCATCAGTGAGGGGCAGATACAGTACTTC.

The V call is TRBV5-4, the J call TRBJ2-2; tentatively, D is TRBD1 (5 bases). Germline V gene data show CDR1 as SGHNT and CDR2 as YYREEE (reference sequence). V was clipped by 3 bases and J by 3 bases, with 15 bases between them. This CDR3 is 16 amino acids long. The CDR3 protein is CASSSGRVSDTGELFF. CDR3 DNA: TGTGCCAGCAGCTCAGGCAGGGTTTCGGACACCGGGGAGCTGTTTTTT.

The V and J genes are TRBV5-1 and TRBJ1-2; D is perhaps TRBD1 (6 bases). The CDR3 totals 16 residues. Germline V gene sequence: CDR1 SGHRS, CDR2 YFSETQ. Trimming pared 3 bases from V and 6 bases from J, leaving 21 bases between. The CDR3 DNA reads as TGCGCCAGCAGCTCGCGGACGACGGGACAAGTCAATGGCTACACCTTC. This codes for CASSSRTTGQVNGYTF.

The chain uses TRBV5-1 and TRBJ2-7; a weak D match, TRBD1 (5 bases). The CDR3 is made up of 15 amino acids. Trimming removed 0 bases from V and 3 bases from J, with 13 bases in between. CDR1 SGHRS and CDR2 YFSETQ come from the germline V gene. This CDR3 reads CASSLGVGASYEQYF. For the CDR3, the DNA is TGCGCCAGCAGCTTGGGAGTTGGGGCCAGCTACGAGCAGTACTTC. The full variable domain, its missing parts supplied by reference TRBV5-1 and TRBJ2-7, is KAGVTQTPRYLIKTRGQQVTLSCSPISGHRSVSWYQQTPGQGLQFLFEYFSETQRNKGNFPGRFSGRQFSNSRSEMNVSTLELGDSALYLCASSLGVGASYEQYFGPGTRLTVT.

This sequence joins TRBV5-1 and TRBJ2-5; 7 bases fit TRBD1. The CDR3 consists of 13 residues. CDR1 SGHRS and CDR2 YFSETQ come from the germline V gene. The V segment lost 2 bases and the J segment 3 bases; nucleotides outside the gene matches: 1. CDR3 coding DNA: TGCGCCAGCAGCTTAGGGACAGAAGAGACCCAGTACTTC. Residues: CASSLGTEETQYF. The full variable domain, completed using reference TRBV5-1 and TRBJ2-5, is KAGVTQTPRYLIKTRGQQVTLSCSPISGHRSVSWYQQTPGQGLQFLFEYFSETQRNKGNFPGRFSGRQFSNSRSEMNVSTLELGDSALYLCASSLGTEETQYFGPGTRLLVL.

On this clone: This specimen includes other DNA sequences encoding the same CDR3. The CDR3 reads CASRGQGGTDTQYF. The DNA for the CDR3 is TGTGCTAGTCGCGGACAGGGAGGCACAGATACGCAGTATTTT. The V gene is TRBV12-5, the J gene TRBJ2-3; 8 nucleotides align to TRBD1. The CDR3 has 14 amino acids. Trimming at V came to 8 bases and at J to 1 base, leaving 5 bases not matched to a gene. From germline, CDR1 is LGHNT and CDR2 FRNRAP.

This clone was seen a handful of times. This rearrangement joins TRBV9 to TRBJ1-5; TRBD1 is a possible D gene (5 bases). This CDR3 has 13 residues. Germline CDR1 and CDR2: SGDLS and YYNGEE. Trimming took off 0 bases at V and 16 bases at J, with 17 bases between the two ends. The CDR3, as DNA: TGTGCCAGCAGCGTAGGCTTCAGGGCAGCCCTTCATTTT. It codes for CASSVGFRAALHF.